Ten or more counts support the clone carrying this T cell receptor (beta chain). Its antigen is unknown. The CDR3 contains 15 residues. The junction had 6 bases not matched to a gene; V was cut back by 4 bases and J by 1 base. Germline V gene data show CDR1 as SNHLY and CDR2 as FYNNEI. The sample originates from a study of Graves' ophthalmopathy and Graves' hyperthyroidism. Findings and caveats of the study: Discrimination between ophthalmopathy and stable hyperthyroidism by a 13-signature model showed about 88% sensitivity and over 70% specificity. Ophthalmopathy progression was predicted by the model at about 70% sensitivity and about 79% specificity.

RNA transcripts provided the template for amplifying TCR beta CDR3 regions. The first round was an RT-PCR with HTBI primers, and the second round was a multiplex PCR. TCRdb ran MiXCR on the multiplex PCR reads and lists one entry per CDR3 protein. The sample yields more than 550,000 distinct CDR3 sequences, over 40% seen once. Ophthalmopathy donors showed moderate-to-severe activity, CAS ≥3, NOSPECS ≥4 and a duration under 3 months. This chain uses TRBV2 with TRBJ2-7; TRBD2 agrees at 8 bases. Material for sequencing was peripheral blood. The sequence came from an adult man with Graves' ophthalmopathy. CDR3 sequence reads: CASSVVPGGSYEQYF. The CDR3 DNA sequence: TGTGCCAGCAGTGTTGTTCCGGGGGGGTCCTACGAGCAGTACTTC. The variable domain in full, with the rest retrieved from reference TRBV2 and TRBJ2-7, is EPEVTQTPSHQVTQMGQEVILRCVPISNHLYFYWYRQILGQKVEFLVSFYNNEISEKSEIFDDQFSVERPDGSNFTLKIRSTKLEDSAMYFCASSVVPGGSYEQYFGPGTRLTVT.